This is a list of T cell receptor beta chains from one sample in a study of shared T cell receptors in the human thymus. Measured with immunoSEQ multiplex PCR; TCRdb has only the in-frame clones, and not every one. The table includes 450,000 to 650,000 clones, about 84% detected once. These data also featured in a second study, about human thymus T cells.

The sequenced sample was thymocytes. The receptors originated from a boy under two years old with a congenital heart defect. Each CDR3 is given with its conserved first and last residue. The order of the fields is CDR3 protein, CDR3 length, V gene.

CDR3 protein: CASSSGAQGNQPQHF
CDR3 length: 15
V gene: TRBV7-6

CDR3 protein: CASTGQFQPQHF
CDR3 length: 12
V gene: TRBV19

CDR3 protein: CASSPLGQLYNEQFF
CDR3 length: 15
V gene: TRBV27

CDR3 protein: CASSQERGALAGPYNEQFF
CDR3 length: 19
V gene: TRBV4-3

CDR3 protein: CASSHEALAYNEQFF
CDR3 length: 15
V gene: TRBV4-2

CDR3 protein: CSVEWWTGNTEAFF
CDR3 length: 14
V gene: TRBV29-1

CDR3 protein: CASSSDISGANVLTF
CDR3 length: 15
V gene: TRBV5-6

CDR3 protein: CAISASDLTGELFF
CDR3 length: 14
V gene: TRBV10-3

CDR3 protein: CSVAQVKGYTF
CDR3 length: 11
V gene: TRBV29-1

CDR3 protein: CASGLPDRELPSGNTIYF
CDR3 length: 18
V gene: TRBV12-5

CDR3 protein: CASRGTSRRQETQYF
CDR3 length: 15
V gene: TRBV25-1

CDR3 protein: CASSLGTGADTQYF
CDR3 length: 14
V gene: TRBV5-1

CDR3 protein: CASRGKGAQETQYF
CDR3 length: 14
V gene: TRBV27

CDR3 protein: CASSDRAYEQYF
CDR3 length: 12
V gene: TRBV27

CDR3 protein: CASSSDRGKSVEAFF
CDR3 length: 15
V gene: TRBV5-4

CDR3 protein: CAISESPARGETQYF
CDR3 length: 15
V gene: TRBV10-3

CDR3 protein: CASSLASDSTQYF
CDR3 length: 13
V gene: TRBV7-2

CDR3 protein: CASSLVGQRDQPQHF
CDR3 length: 15
V gene: TRBV4-1

CDR3 protein: CASSLWNSAYEQYF
CDR3 length: 14
V gene: TRBV7-9

CDR3 protein: CASSRHQGSQETQYF
CDR3 length: 15
V gene: TRBV5-1

CDR3 protein: CASSQDLASGTGRNEQYF
CDR3 length: 18
V gene: TRBV4-1

CDR3 protein: CATSANRDTYTEAFF
CDR3 length: 15
V gene: TRBV15

CDR3 protein: CASSHIRLAGGLNRDEQFF
CDR3 length: 19
V gene: TRBV28

CDR3 protein: CSVDTGRASYNEQFF
CDR3 length: 15
V gene: TRBV29-1

CDR3 protein: CASSPNPPRGYEKLFF
CDR3 length: 16
V gene: TRBV4-3

CDR3 protein: CASTRQESSYNEQFF
CDR3 length: 15
V gene: TRBV9

CDR3 protein: CASSGVTGGKETQYF
CDR3 length: 15
V gene: TRBV25-1

CDR3 protein: CASSESPGGNQKEQYF
CDR3 length: 16
V gene: TRBV2

CDR3 protein: CASSPTTAGRGYEQYF
CDR3 length: 16
V gene: TRBV11-2